This T cell receptor (beta chain) was sequenced during a study of shared clonotypes between healthy human individuals. Across the whole study: Serving as donors were two women and a few men, whose ages spanned 18 to 49.

In the original workflow: ImmunoSEQ only sent back junction sequences with no quality scores, so filtering was done differently. Data came from immunoSEQ multiplex PCR; TCRdb stores just in-frame clones and leaves some out. Clone size and V and J calls were adopted from that table, with D and trimming inferred from the DNA. The table includes roughly 770,000 clones, roughly 96% detected once. The V gene end was trimmed by 4 bases and the J gene end by 7 bases; junction bases not matched to a gene: 7. CDR1 and CDR2 (germline): SGDLS, YYNGEE. CDR3 length equals 14 residues. This clone was detected a few times. Terminally differentiated effector memory CD45RA+ cells were left out of the naive CD8 fraction, which was CD45RO-negative and positively selected for CCR7.

The chain employs TRBV9 and TRBJ2-5; TRBD2 matches 10 bases. Source material: naive CD8+ T cells sorted from blood. This receptor was identified in a man aged 25-45 years in good health. CDR3: CASSRLAGGGTQYF. In nucleotides, the CDR3 is TGTGCCAGCAGCCGCTTAGCGGGAGGTGGGACCCAGTACTTC.